This TCR beta chain is drawn from a study of OX40 agonist ivuxolimab in advanced cancers. The germline V gene has CDR1 MNHNS and CDR2 SASEGT. V was trimmed by 1 base and J by 2 bases, leaving 8 bases between them. This CDR3 is built from 14 residues. The protocol was immunoSEQ multiplex PCR, while the TCRdb copy is restricted to in-frame clones and leaves out a portion. The data hold 50,000 to 65,000 clones, with about 80% observed a single time. This clone was detected only once. The sample here was CD4+ or CD8+ T cells sorted from blood, taken in a trial of the OX40 agonist ivuxolimab. V and J are TRBV6-1 and TRBJ2-5; D is undetermined. The TCR was taken from an adult with an advanced solid tumor such as melanoma, head and neck, liver or kidney cancer. The CDR3 DNA reads TGTGCCAGCAGTGAAGTGTGGGAACAAGAGACCCAGTACTTC. Its translation: CASSEVWEQETQYF.